This T cell receptor (beta chain) was identified in a study of blood T cell repertoires in COVID-19. Only in-frame clones appear in the TCRdb table, and some are missing; sequencing was by immunoSEQ multiplex PCR. The sample carries approximately 150,000 clones, around nine tenths recorded once. Germline CDR1 and CDR2: SGHKS and YYEKEE (reference sequence). V was pared by 1 base and J by 2 bases, with 5 bases of the junction left unmatched. The CDR3 has 15 amino acids. This receptor was identified in a human donor in a cohort sampled during active COVID-19. Sequences were obtained from peripheral blood. This chain links TRBV5-5 with TRBJ2-7, with 8 bases lining up with TRBD2. This chain's CDR3 is CASSLTSGAPYEQYF. The DNA of the CDR3 is TGTGCCAGCAGCTTGACTAGCGGAGCCCCCTACGAGCAGTACTTC.